These 26 T cell receptor beta chains came from one sample sequenced in a study of blood T cell repertoires in COVID-19. Measured with immunoSEQ multiplex PCR; TCRdb has only the in-frame clones, and not every one. This sample has some 100,000 clones, with 91% found just once. Sequencing was done on a sample of peripheral blood. These TCRs come from a man aged 50-59 years with acute or convalescent COVID-19.

This sequence joins TRBV11-2 and TRBJ2-3, with unresolved D. Trimming shortened V by 0 bases and J by 2 bases, and 12 bases separated the two germline ends. Germline CDR1 and CDR2: SGHAT and FQNNGV. The CDR3 contains 16 residues. The CDR3 loop is CASSLDRLGPTDTQYF. Here the CDR3 DNA reads TGTGCCAGCAGCTTAGATCGTCTGGGCCCCACAGATACGCAGTATTTT.

V is TRBV11-2 and J is TRBJ2-1; TRBD2 aligns across 12 bases. CDR3 length: 15 amino acids. The J segment lost 5 bases and the V segment lost 2 bases, leaving 1 base of the junction unmatched. CDR1 SGHAT and CDR2 FQNNGV come from the germline V gene. The DNA of the CDR3 is TGTGCCAGCAGCTTACTAGCGGGGGGGCACAATGAGCAGTTCTTC. It codes for CASSLLAGGHNEQFF.

CDR3 residues: CASSFYVGGAGNTIYF. CDR3 bases: TGTGCCAGCAGCTTTTACGTCGGAGGGGCTGGAAACACCATATATTTT. The chain employs TRBV7-8 and TRBJ1-3, with a tentative D call TRBD1 (5 bases). CDR1 is SGHVS and CDR2 is FQNEAQ in the germline V gene. This CDR3 is 16 amino acids long. V lost 3 bases, J lost 2 bases, and 14 bases lay in between.

V usage is TRBV15 and J usage is TRBJ2-1, with D tentatively TRBD2 (7 bases). Per germline, CDR1 LNHNV and CDR2 YYDKDF (reference sequence). The ends were cut back, 0 bases at V and 9 bases at J, with 18 bases in the middle. CDR3 length equals 16 residues. The CDR3, as DNA: TGTGCCACCAGCAGAGAAGGCGGGGGACACCTCGCTGAGCAGTTCTTC. Its protein product is CATSREGGGHLAEQFF. The full variable domain, completed using reference TRBV15 and TRBJ2-1, is DAMVIQNPRYQVTQFGKPVTLSCSQTLNHNVMYWYQQKSSQAPKLLFHYYDKDFNNEADTPDNFQSRRPNTSFCFLDIRSPGLGDTAMYLCATSREGGGHLAEQFFGPGTRLTVL.

The chain uses TRBV9 and TRBJ2-3; possibly TRBD2 for D (5 bases). Germline-derived CDR1 and CDR2 are SGDLS and YYNGEE. The CDR3 has 14 residues. Trimming removed 3 bases from V and 6 bases from J, with 14 bases in between. Here the CDR3 DNA reads TGTGCCAGCAGCGGGGCCGGGGTGTCCGATACGCAGTATTTT. Translated, it gives CASSGAGVSDTQYF.

The chain employs TRBV3-1 (or the pseudogene TRBV3-2) and TRBJ1-1; D not resolved. This CDR3 has 13 residues. In germline, CDR1 is LGHDT, CDR2 YNNKEL (reference sequence). Trimming pared 4 bases from V and 1 base from J, leaving 7 bases between. The CDR3 DNA is TGTGCCAGCAGCCTTACAAAGAACACTGAAGCTTTCTTT. This gives the protein CASSLTKNTEAFF.

The chain links TRBV7-3 to TRBJ2-7; TRBD1 is a possible D gene (5 bases). Trimming pared 5 bases from V and 6 bases from J, leaving 14 bases between. Germline loops: CDR1 SGHTA, CDR2 FQGTGA. The CDR3 consists of 13 residues. The CDR3 bases are TGTGCCAGCAGCCTTCAGGGCTATGGCGAGCAGTACTTC. Amino acid sequence: CASSLQGYGEQYF.

The rearrangement joins TRBV9 to TRBJ2-5; 9 nucleotides agree with TRBD1. From germline, CDR1 is SGDLS and CDR2 YYNGEE. Trimming removed 0 bases from V and 5 bases from J; junction bases left unmatched: 5. The CDR3 totals 15 residues. The CDR3 DNA follows: TGTGCCAGCAGCGTAGGGGGACAGGGATCCGAGACCCAGTACTTC. It yields the protein CASSVGGQGSETQYF.

This chain joins TRBV2 and TRBJ2-7, with 8 bases lining up with TRBD1. This CDR3 region has 17 residues. V shed 11 bases and J 2 bases; nucleotides not matched to a gene: 20. Germline assignment: CDR1 SNHLY and CDR2 FYNNEI. For the CDR3, the DNA is TGTGCCGGCCGGGACAGGTCCCTAAATAGCGCCACCTACGAGCAGTACTTC. This translates into CAGRDRSLNSATYEQYF.

By sample fraction, this clone is medium-sized (0.01 to 0.1%). V and J are TRBV24-1 and TRBJ2-1; D perhaps matches TRBD2 (6 bases). CDR3 length equals 13 residues. V was shortened by 10 bases and J by 8 bases, with 17 bases between the two germline ends. The germline V gene encodes CDR1 KGHDR and CDR2 SFDVKD. DNA for the CDR3: TGTGCCACAGGGGAGGAGGGGAGGCATGAGCAGTTCTTC. It is translated as CATGEEGRHEQFF.

The genes are TRBV25-1 and TRBJ1-4; 7 bases are shared with TRBD1. Germline V lookup: CDR1 MGHDK, CDR2 SYGVNS. There are 12 residues in the CDR3. The trim removed 7 bases at V and 8 bases at J, leaving 4 bases unmatched. Here the CDR3 reads CASTGTVEKLFF. The CDR3 coding sequence is TGTGCCAGCACCGGGACAGTAGAAAAACTGTTTTTT.

This clone was detected a few times. The J gene is TRBJ1-6, the V gene TRBV2; TRBD1 might be the D (6 bases). V was shortened by 8 bases and J by 9 bases, with 14 bases between the two germline ends. This CDR3 is built from 13 residues. Germline V gene lookup returns CDR1 SNHLY and CDR2 FYNNEI. As DNA, the CDR3 is TGTGCCAGCCGACAGGCTCTAGGTTCACCCCTCCACTTT. As protein: CASRQALGSPLHF.

This chain joins TRBV4-3 and TRBJ2-7; TRBD2 agrees at 9 bases. Looked up from germline, CDR1 is LGHNA and CDR2 is YSLEER. Trimming cost V 3 bases and J 2 bases; bases outside gene matches: 5. CDR3 length equals 15 residues. CDR3 sequence (DNA): TGCGCCAGCAGCCAGGGGCGGGGGGGGACCTACGAGCAGTACTTC. Protein product: CASSQGRGGTYEQYF.

Only one count was recorded for this clone. The V call is TRBV27, the J call TRBJ1-1, with a possible D match to TRBD1 (5 bases). Germline CDR1 MNHEY, CDR2 SMNVEV (reference sequence). The CDR3 contains 13 residues. With 0 bases removed from V and 8 bases from J, the gap between germline ends came to 10 bases. In nucleotides, the CDR3 is TGTGCCAGCAGTTTATCGACGGGGGGGGAAGCTTTCTTT. This encodes CASSLSTGGEAFF.

The chain recombines TRBV10-3 with TRBJ2-1; 15 bases align to TRBD2. This CDR3 contains 17 residues. V dropped 0 bases and J dropped 10; count of bases not matched to a gene: 7. The germline V gene encodes CDR1 ENHRY and CDR2 SYGVKD. The CDR3 region is CAISESPGLAGGNEQFF. The CDR3 DNA is TGTGCCATCAGTGAGTCCCCTGGACTAGCGGGGGGGAACGAGCAGTTCTTC.

The chain has TRBV20-1 and TRBJ1-5; 12 nucleotides align to TRBD1. From germline, CDR1 is DFQATT and CDR2 SNEGSKA (reference sequence). The trim removed 3 bases at V and 6 bases at J, leaving 12 bases unmatched. The CDR3 totals 17 residues. In DNA form, the CDR3 reads TGCAGTGCTAGTGAGGGGACAGGGGGCCTTGGGTTTCAGCCCCAGCATTTT. Protein: CSASEGTGGLGFQPQHF.

V is TRBV2 and J is TRBJ2-3; D might be TRBD1 (6 bases). CDR3 size: 14 residues. From germline, CDR1 is SNHLY and CDR2 FYNNEI. Trimming removed 3 bases from V and 4 bases from J, with 11 bases in between. The CDR3 DNA sequence: TGTGCCAGCAGTGAGGCAGGGGTGGCAGATACGCAGTATTTT. It translates to CASSEAGVADTQYF.

The rearrangement joins TRBV6-5 to TRBJ2-7, with D possibly being TRBD1 (5 bases). The germline gives CDR1 MNHEY, CDR2 SVGAGI. Trimming pared 2 bases from V and 3 bases from J, leaving 8 bases between. This CDR3 has 13 amino acids. As DNA, the CDR3 is TGTGCCAGCAGTTACAAAGGGGACTACGAGCAGTACTTC. Translated: CASSYKGDYEQYF.

The V and J genes are TRBV7-2 and TRBJ1-6; 7 bases agree with TRBD1. The CDR3 has 13 amino acids. Germline lookup yields CDR1 SGHTA and CDR2 FQGNSA. J gave up 10 bases and V 5 bases, and 5 bases lay outside the gene matches. CDR3 in amino acids: CASSVRGSSPLHF. For the CDR3, the DNA is TGTGCCAGCAGCGTCAGGGGGTCATCACCCCTCCACTTT. Using reference TRBV7-2 and TRBJ1-6 for the parts outside the CDR3, the full variable domain is GAGVSQSPSNKVTEKGKDVELRCDPISGHTALYWYRQSLGQGLEFLIYFQGNSAPDKSGLPSDRFSAERTGGSVSTLTIQRTQQEDSAVYLCASSVRGSSPLHFGNGTRLTVT.

This chain joins TRBV19 and TRBJ2-5; TRBD1 agrees at 11 bases. The CDR3 runs 17 residues. The germline CDR1 and CDR2 sequences are LNHDA and SQIVND (reference sequence). The V gene end was trimmed by 4 bases and the J gene end by 9 bases; junction bases not matched to a gene: 16. DNA for the CDR3: TGTGCCAGTAGTAAACTTCCGGGACAGGGGGTTGTTAGGGCCCAGTACTTC. Protein: CASSKLPGQGVVRAQYF.

V usage is TRBV2 and J usage is TRBJ1-5; 11 bases fit TRBD1. The germline V gene has CDR1 SNHLY and CDR2 FYNNEI. Trimming took 6 bases from V and 0 from J; bases not matched to a gene: 10. There are 18 residues in the CDR3. CDR3 protein: CASRRPGQGVFSNQPQHF. The DNA for the CDR3 is TGTGCCAGCAGACGACCGGGACAGGGGGTTTTTAGCAATCAGCCCCAGCATTTT.

The V gene is TRBV11-3, the J gene TRBJ1-2; 7 bases match TRBD1. The ends lost 5 bases at V and 2 bases at J; junction bases unmatched: 8. The CDR3 extends over 15 amino acids. Germline V gene data show CDR1 as SGHNT and CDR2 as YENEEA. Written as DNA, the CDR3 is TGTGCCAGCAGCCCAAATGGACAGGTGAACTATGGCTACACCTTC. The encoded protein is CASSPNGQVNYGYTF. Full variable domain (outside the CDR3, taken from reference TRBV11-3 and TRBJ1-2): EAGVVQSPRYKIIEKKQPVAFWCNPISGHNTLYWYLQNLGQGPELLIRYENEEAVDDSQLPKDRFSAERLKGVDSTLKIQPAELGDSAVYLCASSPNGQVNYGYTFGSGTRLTVV.

Of note for this clone: The junction shows a germline mismatch at one end, possibly a read error. V is TRBV7-9 and J is TRBJ1-2; 7 positions agree with TRBD1. The CDR3 spans 11 residues. Germline values: CDR1 SEHNR, CDR2 FQNEAQ (reference sequence). CDR3 protein: CASSLVGGFTF. The DNA of the CDR3 is TGTGCCAGCAGCTTAGTAGGGGGCTTCACCTTC.

The V call is TRBV11-2, the J call TRBJ1-6; TRBD1 might be the D (5 bases). There are 15 residues in the CDR3. V lost 5 bases and J 11 bases, leaving 19 bases between the germline ends. Germline V gene data show CDR1 as SGHAT and CDR2 as FQNNGV. The CDR3 protein is CASSPQLTIGAPLHF. The CDR3, as DNA: TGTGCCAGCAGCCCCCAGTTGACCATAGGGGCACCCCTCCACTTT.

The chain couples TRBV9 to TRBJ2-2; TRBD2 matches at 8 bases. V trimming: 5 bases; J trimming: 7 bases; junction bases outside the gene matches: 7. In germline, CDR1 is SGDLS, CDR2 YYNGEE. This CDR3 has 14 residues. CDR3 loop: CASRLSGVGGELFF. The CDR3 nucleotides are TGTGCCAGCAGACTTAGCGGGGTGGGCGGGGAGCTGTTTTTT.

The gene calls are TRBV2 and TRBJ1-4, with a weak D call TRBD1 (6 bases). Germline lookup yields CDR1 SNHLY and CDR2 FYNNEI. The CDR3 contains 14 residues. V was cut by 5 bases and J by 6 bases, with 13 bases left in between. The DNA of the CDR3 is TGTGCCAGCAGTACAGGGTTAAGGGATGAAAAACTGTTTTTT. The encoded protein is CASSTGLRDEKLFF.